Below, one T cell receptor (beta chain) is given with its context. Its target is not known. The data were obtained in a study of tumor-infiltrating lymphocytes in primary liver carcinoma. Study conclusions and caveats: Top-250-clone fractions were significantly higher in tumors than in blood (p = 0.039). Overlap in tumor-adjacent and tumor-blood pairs fell below that of tumor region pairs.

TCR beta cDNA was made from 450 to 500 ng total RNA with a constant-region primer. The TCR beta library was amplified through three nested multiplex PCR rounds in a modified ARM-PCR procedure. Both of the initial two PCR rounds ran for around 9 cycles and employed TRBV1-TRBV30 forward primers alongside a C-beta reverse primer. Via MiXCR, TCRdb re-called the multiplex PCR reads, giving one row per CDR3 protein. The sample has around 100,000 distinct CDR3 sequences; about 62% are singletons. It was from about 19-30 mg of unsorted bulk tissue that RNA and DNA were co-extracted. Donors were untreated and chronically infected with HBV. Trimming left V 5 bases short and J 4 bases short, with 14 bases between. The CDR3 loop spans 14 amino acids. Germline CDR1 LGHNT, CDR2 FRNRAP.

The chain recombines TRBV12-5 with TRBJ1-2, with D perhaps TRBD1 (5 bases). Material for sequencing was liver tumor tissue from sampling region 2. Regarding subset: tumor region T2, inferior pole. This sequence originates from a woman aged 55-69 years with primary liver carcinoma and hepatitis B virus infection. The CDR3 bases are TGTGCTAGTGGTCCCGGACAAGCGATCTATGGCTACACCTTC. Its translation is CASGPGQAIYGYTF.